These 22 T cell receptor beta chains were all obtained from the same sample, sequenced in a study of blood T cell repertoires in COVID-19. Using immunoSEQ multiplex PCR, the repertoire was profiled, and TCRdb retains in-frame clones only, with some absent. Counted here are approximately 58,000 clones, over 75% occurring once; the ten biggest clones make up roughly 30%. The material sequenced was peripheral blood. The source is a man in his sixties with COVID-19, enrolled during active disease.

The table lists this clone with a few counts. V usage is TRBV5-6 and J usage is TRBJ1-6; TRBD1 agrees at 10 bases. The CDR3 is 15 residues long. The J segment lost 10 bases and the V segment lost 0 bases, leaving 4 bases of the junction unmatched. CDR1 SGHDT and CDR2 YYEEEE come from the germline V gene. CDR3 sequence: CASSLVGTGDSPLHF. The CDR3 DNA sequence: TGTGCCAGCAGCTTGGTAGGGACAGGGGACTCACCCCTCCACTTT.

There are a few counts of this clone. V is TRBV7-2 and J is TRBJ2-1; 10 bases match TRBD2. J was trimmed by 9 bases and V by 5 bases; bases with no gene match: 10. Germline V gene sequence: CDR1 SGHTA, CDR2 FQGNSA. The CDR3 totals 15 residues. The CDR3 loop reads CASSMPSGGRVEQFF. The CDR3 bases are TGTGCCAGCAGCATGCCTAGCGGGGGCCGGGTTGAGCAGTTCTTC.

The chain uses TRBV2 and TRBJ2-7; no firm D call. V lost 3 bases, J lost 7 bases, and 10 bases lay in between. In germline, CDR1 is SNHLY, CDR2 FYNNEI. The CDR3 covers 12 residues. CDR3 in amino acids: CASSDNLREQYF. As DNA, the CDR3 is TGTGCCAGCAGTGACAACTTGCGGGAGCAGTACTTC.

As to this clone: At the DNA level, this CDR3 is encoded by other sequences in the same sample as well. The V call is TRBV5-4, the J call TRBJ1-1; D is undetermined. V was cut by 0 bases and J by 1 base, with 7 bases left in between. CDR1 and CDR2 from the germline V gene are SGHNT and YYREEE (reference sequence). CDR3 length equals 14 residues. CDR3 protein: CASSLGGRNTEAFF. DNA of the CDR3: TGTGCCAGCAGCTTGGGCGGGAGGAACACTGAAGCTTTCTTT.

The chain links TRBV7-9 to TRBJ2-7; D might be TRBD1 (6 bases). The CDR3 runs to 14 residues. V gave up 4 bases and J gave up 2 bases, with 12 bases separating them. The germline V gene has CDR1 SEHNR and CDR2 FQNEAQ (reference sequence). The CDR3 protein is CASSYDRQAYEQYF. The CDR3 nucleotides read TGTGCCAGCAGCTATGACAGGCAAGCCTACGAGCAGTACTTC.

The V and J genes are TRBV5-1 and TRBJ2-5, with 9 bases fitting TRBD2. The CDR3 sequence is 16 residues long. Germline CDR1 is SGHRS and CDR2 is YFSETQ. V gave up 0 bases and J gave up 4 bases; unmatched junction bases: 7. CDR3 in amino acids: CASSLVGSGGGETQYF. The CDR3 nucleotides are TGCGCCAGCAGCTTGGTGGGTAGCGGGGGAGGAGAGACCCAGTACTTC.

This chain connects TRBV2 to TRBJ1-5, with TRBD1 as a possible D gene (6 bases). This CDR3 is built from 15 residues. Germline-derived CDR1 and CDR2 are SNHLY and FYNNEI. V was cut by 2 bases and J by 7 bases, with 15 bases left in between. The chain's CDR3 is CASSESNKGGQPQHF. The CDR3 DNA reads as TGTGCCAGCAGTGAATCAAATAAAGGGGGACAGCCCCAGCATTTT.

The chain links TRBV5-1 to TRBJ2-3; 11 bases are shared with TRBD1. The CDR3 runs 15 residues. Germline loops: CDR1 SGHRS, CDR2 YFSETQ. Trimming took 3 bases from V and 6 from J; bases not matched to a gene: 6. CDR3 nucleotides: TGCGCCAGCAGCTCCGGACAGGGGGCTGCTGATACGCAGTATTTT. This sequence encodes CASSSGQGAADTQYF. The variable domain in full, completed from reference TRBV5-1 and TRBJ2-3, reads KAGVTQTPRYLIKTRGQQVTLSCSPISGHRSVSWYQQTPGQGLQFLFEYFSETQRNKGNFPGRFSGRQFSNSRSEMNVSTLELGDSALYLCASSSGQGAADTQYFGPGTRLTVL.

This clone was seen once. The chain has TRBV9 and TRBJ2-3, with 8 bases fitting TRBD2. This CDR3 comprises 17 residues. V gave up 4 bases and J gave up 0 bases; unmatched junction bases: 10. Germline CDR1 is SGDLS and CDR2 is YYNGEE. The CDR3 DNA is TGTGCCAGCAGCCCCCGGGGTAGCGGGATTAGCACAGATACGCAGTATTTT. Translated: CASSPRGSGISTDTQYF.

This rearrangement joins TRBV24-1 to TRBJ2-2; 8 nucleotides agree with TRBD1. The CDR3 spans 15 residues. V dropped 2 bases and J dropped 4; count of bases not matched to a gene: 2. Germline V CDR1 and CDR2: KGHDR, SFDVKD. The CDR3 DNA follows: TGTGCCACCAGTGATTCTCAGGGGGCCACCGGGGAGCTGTTTTTT. It codes for CATSDSQGATGELFF.

This clone was seen only a few times. The chain links TRBV5-1 to TRBJ1-5; no clear D. V was cut by 0 bases and J by 3 bases, with 10 bases left in between. The CDR3 loop spans 15 amino acids. Germline V gives CDR1 SGHRS, CDR2 YFSETQ. The CDR3: CASSLAAGSNQPQHF. The CDR3, as DNA: TGCGCCAGCAGCTTGGCCGCGGGCTCCAATCAGCCCCAGCATTTT. Filled out from reference TRBV5-1 and TRBJ1-5, the complete variable domain reads KAGVTQTPRYLIKTRGQQVTLSCSPISGHRSVSWYQQTPGQGLQFLFEYFSETQRNKGNFPGRFSGRQFSNSRSEMNVSTLELGDSALYLCASSLAAGSNQPQHFGDGTRLSIL.

The chain links TRBV7-2 to TRBJ2-7, with 7 bases identical to TRBD1. CDR3 length: 15 residues. The V gene's germline CDR1 is SGHTA and CDR2 FQGNSA. Trimming removed 5 bases from V and 5 bases from J; junction bases left unmatched: 12. CDR3 residues: CASSPRGRGSDEQYF. The DNA of the CDR3 is TGTGCCAGCAGCCCTCGGGGCAGGGGGTCCGACGAGCAGTACTTC.

This clone was detected a few times. The rearrangement joins TRBV6-5 to TRBJ2-2, with a tentative D call TRBD1 (5 bases). Trimming left V 2 bases short and J 6 bases short, with 16 bases between. The germline gives CDR1 MNHEY, CDR2 SVGAGI. CDR3 length: 16 residues. CDR3 DNA sequence: TGTGCCAGCAGTTACCCATTTCAGGGCGGTCCCGGGGAGCTGTTTTTT. Translation gives CASSYPFQGGPGELFF.

The chain joins TRBV9 to TRBJ1-2, with unresolved D. CDR1 is SGDLS and CDR2 is YYNGEE in the germline V gene. The CDR3 has 15 residues. V was shortened by 2 bases and J by 4 bases, with 15 bases between the two germline ends. CDR3 in amino acids: CASSVNPTSIYGYTF. In nucleotides, the CDR3 is TGTGCCAGCAGCGTTAACCCCACAAGTATCTATGGCTACACCTTC.

CDR3 protein: CASSSTGPEQFF. The CDR3 DNA follows: TGTGCCAGCAGTTCGACAGGTCCTGAGCAGTTCTTC. The chain uses TRBV2 and TRBJ2-1; weak D call: TRBD1 (6 bases). There are 12 residues in the CDR3. Germline V CDR1 and CDR2: SNHLY, FYNNEI. Trimming took off 5 bases at V and 9 bases at J, with 11 bases between the two ends.

The chain couples TRBV18 to TRBJ1-5, with D possibly matching TRBD1 (5 bases). The V gene's germline CDR1 is KGHSH and CDR2 LQKENI. The CDR3 has 14 amino acids. V dropped 4 bases and J dropped 1 base, with 8 bases sitting between them. The CDR3 is CASSRQSSNQPQHF. The CDR3 bases are TGTGCCAGCTCACGACAGTCGAGCAATCAGCCCCAGCATTTT.

The V gene is TRBV2, the J gene TRBJ1-2, with 10 bases matching TRBD1. Germline loops: CDR1 SNHLY, CDR2 FYNNEI. V was clipped by 4 bases and J by 6 bases; unmatched bases: 8. The CDR3 loop spans 15 amino acids. CDR3 coding DNA: TGTGCCAGCAGTGCCCGGGACAGGGGAAAGGATGGCTACACCTTC. Residues: CASSARDRGKDGYTF.

This chain uses TRBV28 with TRBJ2-1, with D possibly matching TRBD2 (6 bases). V lost 7 bases to trimming and J lost 0 bases, with 16 bases between them. The CDR3 consists of 16 residues. Germline values: CDR1 MDHEN, CDR2 SYDVKM. DNA of the CDR3: TGTGCCAGCATCCCGGGACTTCCGAGCTCCTACAATGAGCAGTTCTTC. Its translation is CASIPGLPSSYNEQFF. Full variable domain (missing parts from reference TRBV28 and TRBJ2-1): DVKVTQSSRYLVKRTGEKVFLECVQDMDHENMFWYRQDPGLGLRLIYFSYDVKMKEKGDIPEGYSVSREKKERFSLILESASTNQTSMYLCASIPGLPSSYNEQFFGPGTRLTVL.

The J gene is TRBJ1-2, the V gene TRBV5-5; D perhaps matches TRBD1 (5 bases). CDR1 and CDR2 (germline): SGHKS, YYEKEE (reference sequence). V dropped 7 bases and J dropped 4 bases, with 17 bases sitting between them. This CDR3 comprises 14 residues. The CDR3 loop is CASSGGLPIYGYTF. DNA of the CDR3: TGTGCCAGCTCCGGGGGGTTACCAATCTATGGCTACACCTTC.

V usage is TRBV4-1 and J usage is TRBJ2-7, with 7 bases lining up with TRBD1. Germline trimming cut 4 bases from V and 6 bases from J; bases unmatched to any gene: 9. CDR1 is MGHRA, CDR2 YSYEKL, per germline. The CDR3 is 14 residues long. CDR3 in amino acids: CASSPQGPLSEQYF. In DNA form, the CDR3 reads TGCGCCAGCAGCCCACAGGGGCCCCTTAGCGAGCAGTACTTC.

This chain links TRBV3-1 (or the pseudogene TRBV3-2) with TRBJ1-1; no firm D call. The CDR3 loop spans 15 amino acids. Trimming shortened V by 0 bases and J by 3 bases, and 11 bases separated the two germline ends. Germline V gene data show CDR1 as LGHDT and CDR2 as YNNKEL (reference sequence). This CDR3 reads CASSQDFDYYTEAFF. CDR3 in DNA: TGTGCCAGCAGCCAAGACTTCGACTACTACACTGAAGCTTTCTTT.

The chain recombines TRBV5-6 with TRBJ1-4; maybe TRBD1 (5 bases). Germline V gives CDR1 SGHDT, CDR2 YYEEEE. The V gene lost 4 bases and the J gene lost 3 bases, with 16 bases spanning the gap. CDR3 size: 16 residues. The DNA for the CDR3 is TGTGCCAGCAGCCGATGGGGACGGGGGGCTAATGAAAAACTGTTTTTT. As protein: CASSRWGRGANEKLFF.